The 5 T cell receptor beta chains below come from one sample, sequenced in a study of blood T cell repertoires in COVID-19. TCRdb's table, derived via immunoSEQ multiplex PCR, lists solely in-frame clones and lacks some. The sample lists fewer than 95,000 clones, about two thirds occurring once. Sample: peripheral blood. These receptors were collected from a woman of 80 years or more with acute or convalescent COVID-19.

The chain has TRBV7-2 and TRBJ2-7; 13 bases match TRBD2. Losses at the gene ends were 4 bases for V and 0 bases for J; bases not matched to a gene: 3. In germline, CDR1 is SGHTA, CDR2 FQGNSA. The length of the CDR3 is 16 residues. CDR3 in DNA: TGTGCCAGCAGCTCCCGGACTAGCGGGGGCTCCTACGAGCAGTACTTC. Encoded protein: CASSSRTSGGSYEQYF.

This clone was seen just once. This sequence joins TRBV18 and TRBJ1-2; D is unclear. CDR3 size: 17 residues. Germline loops: CDR1 KGHSH, CDR2 LQKENI. The ends were cut back, 2 bases at V and 0 bases at J, with 16 bases in the middle. The CDR3 region is CASSPSMRGRANYGYTF. The CDR3 region has the DNA TGTGCCAGCTCACCATCTATGCGAGGGCGGGCTAACTATGGCTACACCTTC. Full variable domain (remainder filled in from reference TRBV18 and TRBJ1-2): NAGVMQNPRHLVRRRGQEARLRCSPMKGHSHVYWYRQLPEEGLKFMVYLQKENIIDESGMPKERFSAEFPKEGPSILRIQQVVRGDSAAYFCASSPSMRGRANYGYTFGSGTRLTVV.

This chain's CDR3 is CASSSARVVAGELFF. The CDR3, as DNA: TGCGCCAGCAGCTCGGCCAGGGTTGTAGCCGGGGAGCTGTTTTTT. V is TRBV5-1 and J is TRBJ2-2, with D possibly matching TRBD1 (5 bases). Trimming took 3 bases from V and 6 from J, leaving 15 bases between them. Per germline, CDR1 SGHRS and CDR2 YFSETQ. The CDR3 covers 15 residues.

This chain joins TRBV10-3 and TRBJ1-6, with D maybe TRBD1 (5 bases). V was shortened by 6 bases and J by 13 bases, with 22 bases between the two germline ends. CDR1 ENHRY and CDR2 SYGVKD come from the germline V gene. CDR3 size: 15 residues. The chain's CDR3 is CAIRNPGTGLSPLHF. In DNA, the CDR3 is TGTGCCATCAGGAATCCCGGGACTGGACTCTCGCCCCTCCACTTT.

With regard to this clone: Distinct nucleotide sequences in the sample also encode this CDR3. The rearrangement links TRBV24-1 to TRBJ1-2; 9 bases agree with TRBD1. The CDR3 is made up of 13 amino acids. Looked up from germline, CDR1 is KGHDR and CDR2 is SFDVKD. V lost 4 bases, J lost 4 bases, and 0 bases stayed unmatched. The CDR3 spells CATSEGQGYGYTF. Here the CDR3 DNA reads TGTGCCACCAGTGAGGGACAGGGCTATGGCTACACCTTC.